The subject of this entry is one TCR beta chain. Germline V gene data show CDR1 as MNHEY and CDR2 as SVGEGT. The length of the CDR3 is 12 residues. With 6 bases removed from V and 8 bases from J, the gap between germline ends came to 13 bases. The entry originates in a study of T cells in Graves' hyperthyroidism and ophthalmopathy. Ophthalmopathy cases scored 3 or more on the Clinical Activity Score and 4 or more on NOSPECS grade, with duration below 3 months. Authors of the study amplified TCR beta CDR3 regions from RNA transcripts. The HTBI set primed first-round TCR CDR3 RT-PCR. Each CDR3 protein gets one entry after TCRdb re-called the multiplex PCR reads with MiXCR. The repertoire includes approximately 620,000 distinct CDR3 sequences, 16% of them detected once, and approximately 3.5% sits in the top ten.

The clonotype comes from a woman between 35 and 50 years old with Graves' ophthalmopathy. The chain is built from TRBV6-2 or TRBV6-3 and TRBJ1-1, with D perhaps matching TRBD1 (5 bases). Source material: blood. CDR3 coding DNA: TGTGCCAGCAGACCCTCCGGGGGGGAAGCTTTCTTT. Translated, it gives CASRPSGGEAFF.